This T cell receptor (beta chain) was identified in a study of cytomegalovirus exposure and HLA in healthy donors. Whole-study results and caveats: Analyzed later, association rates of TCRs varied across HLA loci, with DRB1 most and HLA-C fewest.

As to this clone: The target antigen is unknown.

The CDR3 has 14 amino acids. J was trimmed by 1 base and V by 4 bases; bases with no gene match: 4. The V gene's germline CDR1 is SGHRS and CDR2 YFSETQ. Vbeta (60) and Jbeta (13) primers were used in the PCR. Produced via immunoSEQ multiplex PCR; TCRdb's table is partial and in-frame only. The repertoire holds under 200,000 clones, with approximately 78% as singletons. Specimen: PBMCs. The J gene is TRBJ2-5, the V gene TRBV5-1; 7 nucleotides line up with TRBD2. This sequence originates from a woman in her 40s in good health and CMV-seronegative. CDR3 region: CASSLTSSQETQYF. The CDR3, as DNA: TGCGCCAGCAGCCTGACTAGCTCCCAAGAGACCCAGTACTTC.